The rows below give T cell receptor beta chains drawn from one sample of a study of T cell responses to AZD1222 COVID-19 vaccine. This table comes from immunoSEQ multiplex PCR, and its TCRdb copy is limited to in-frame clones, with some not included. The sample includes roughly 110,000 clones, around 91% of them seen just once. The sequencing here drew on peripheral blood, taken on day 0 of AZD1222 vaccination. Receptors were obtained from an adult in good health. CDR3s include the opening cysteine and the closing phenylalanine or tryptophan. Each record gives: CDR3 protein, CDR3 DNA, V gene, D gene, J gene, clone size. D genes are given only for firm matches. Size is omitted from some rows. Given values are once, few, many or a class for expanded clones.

CDR3 protein: CASSQDGSNQETQYF
CDR3 DNA: TGCGCCAGCAGCCAAGATGGCAGTAACCAAGAGACCCAGTACTTC
V gene: TRBV4-1
D gene: -
J gene: TRBJ2-5
clone size: -

CDR3 protein: CASSYGVSSGEQYF
CDR3 DNA: TGTGCCAGCAGTTACGGGGTGTCCTCTGGCGAGCAGTACTTC
V gene: TRBV6-5
D gene: -
J gene: TRBJ2-7
clone size: -

CDR3 protein: CASSNAGGHAYGYTF
CDR3 DNA: TGTGCCAGCAGTAACGCTGGGGGACATGCCTATGGCTACACCTTC
V gene: TRBV7-2
D gene: -
J gene: TRBJ1-2
clone size: -

CDR3 protein: CASSLEVASPESAQYF
CDR3 DNA: TGTGCCAGCAGCTTGGAAGTAGCCTCACCCGAATCGGCCCAGTACTTC
V gene: TRBV5-4
D gene: -
J gene: TRBJ2-5
clone size: -

CDR3 protein: CASSIRQGVYEQYF
CDR3 DNA: TGTGCCAGTAGTATCAGACAGGGGGTCTACGAGCAGTACTTC
V gene: TRBV19
D gene: TRBD1
J gene: TRBJ2-7
clone size: -

CDR3 protein: CASSYSPAGGLYNEQFF
CDR3 DNA: TGTGCCAGCAGTTACTCGCCAGCGGGGGGGCTGTACAATGAGCAGTTCTTC
V gene: TRBV6-2/TRBV6-3
D gene: TRBD2
J gene: TRBJ2-1
clone size: -

CDR3 protein: CASSSFTYEQYF
CDR3 DNA: TGTGCCAGCAGCTCCTTTACCTACGAGCAGTACTTC
V gene: TRBV7-2
D gene: -
J gene: TRBJ2-7
clone size: -

CDR3 protein: CASRHWGTRDQETQYF
CDR3 DNA: TGTGCCAGCAGACATTGGGGAACTAGGGACCAAGAGACCCAGTACTTC
V gene: TRBV7-2
D gene: -
J gene: TRBJ2-5
clone size: -

CDR3 protein: CASSPDYSGELFF
CDR3 DNA: TGTGCCAGCTCACCAGACTACTCCGGGGAGCTGTTTTTT
V gene: TRBV18
D gene: -
J gene: TRBJ2-2
clone size: once

CDR3 protein: CSASTYALSNQPQHF
CDR3 DNA: TGCAGTGCTAGTACGTATGCCCTGAGCAATCAGCCCCAGCATTTT
V gene: TRBV20-1
D gene: -
J gene: TRBJ1-5
clone size: -

CDR3 protein: CASSATGNPRGQPQHF
CDR3 DNA: TGTGCCAGCAGCGCTACGGGAAATCCTAGGGGTCAGCCCCAGCATTTT
V gene: TRBV27
D gene: -
J gene: TRBJ1-5
clone size: -

CDR3 protein: CASSRTRGKGNEQFF
CDR3 DNA: TGTGCCAGCAGCCGAACCAGGGGGAAAGGGAATGAGCAGTTCTTC
V gene: TRBV7-9
D gene: TRBD1
J gene: TRBJ2-1
clone size: -

CDR3 protein: CASSLATRVEPQHF
CDR3 DNA: TGTGCCAGCAGCTTAGCGACGAGAGTTGAGCCCCAGCATTTT
V gene: TRBV7-9
D gene: -
J gene: TRBJ1-5
clone size: -

CDR3 protein: CASSLEAGTGNSPLHF
CDR3 DNA: TGTGCCAGCAGTTTGGAAGCCGGGACAGGGAATTCACCCCTCCACTTT
V gene: TRBV28
D gene: TRBD1
J gene: TRBJ1-6
clone size: few

CDR3 protein: CASSPRQEGNQPQHF
CDR3 DNA: TGTGCCAGCTCACCACGGCAGGAAGGCAATCAGCCCCAGCATTTT
V gene: TRBV18
D gene: -
J gene: TRBJ1-5
clone size: -

CDR3 protein: CASSNPSGRRGYGYTF
CDR3 DNA: TGTGCCAGTAGTAACCCTTCAGGGAGGCGAGGGTATGGCTACACCTTC
V gene: TRBV19
D gene: -
J gene: TRBJ1-2
clone size: -

CDR3 protein: CAWSLNRGGEQYF
CDR3 DNA: TGTGCCTGGAGTCTAAACAGGGGAGGCGAGCAGTACTTC
V gene: TRBV30
D gene: -
J gene: TRBJ2-7
clone size: -

CDR3 protein: CASSQDQGDYYGYTF
CDR3 DNA: TGTGCCAGCAGCCAAGATCAGGGGGACTACTATGGCTACACCTTC
V gene: TRBV14
D gene: TRBD1
J gene: TRBJ1-2
clone size: -

CDR3 protein: CASSEQGQGPQNTGELFF
CDR3 DNA: TGTGCCAGCAGCGAGCAGGGACAGGGGCCCCAGAACACCGGGGAGCTGTTTTTT
V gene: TRBV9
D gene: TRBD1
J gene: TRBJ2-2
clone size: -

CDR3 protein: CASGLRRGLHTDTQYF
CDR3 DNA: TGTGCTAGTGGCCTCCGGCGGGGTTTACACACAGATACGCAGTATTTT
V gene: TRBV12-5
D gene: -
J gene: TRBJ2-3
clone size: -

CDR3 protein: CASSFSGKNIQYF
CDR3 DNA: TGTGCCAGTAGTTTCTCAGGGAAAAACATTCAGTACTTC
V gene: TRBV19
D gene: -
J gene: TRBJ2-4
clone size: -

CDR3 protein: CASSQLGGGPYEQYF
CDR3 DNA: TGCGCCAGCAGCCAATTGGGGGGGGGTCCCTACGAGCAGTACTTC
V gene: TRBV4-1
D gene: TRBD2
J gene: TRBJ2-7
clone size: -

CDR3 protein: CASGPARGGSYNEQFF
CDR3 DNA: TGTGCTAGTGGCCCCGCCAGGGGGGGGTCCTACAATGAGCAGTTCTTC
V gene: TRBV12-5
D gene: -
J gene: TRBJ2-1
clone size: -

CDR3 protein: CASSVGRGQGFTDTQYF
CDR3 DNA: TGTGCCAGCAGCGTAGGGCGTGGACAGGGGTTCACAGATACGCAGTATTTT
V gene: TRBV9
D gene: TRBD1
J gene: TRBJ2-3
clone size: -

CDR3 protein: CASSQDLDRGRTGELFF
CDR3 DNA: TGTGCCAGCAGCCAAGATTTGGACAGGGGACGCACCGGGGAGCTGTTTTTT
V gene: TRBV3-1/TRBV3-2
D gene: TRBD1
J gene: TRBJ2-2
clone size: -

CDR3 protein: CASSLSASGGANTGELFF
CDR3 DNA: TGTGCCAGCAGCTTATCTGCTAGCGGGGGGGCGAACACCGGGGAGCTGTTTTTT
V gene: TRBV7-6
D gene: TRBD2
J gene: TRBJ2-2
clone size: -

CDR3 protein: CASSLAGQSAAFF
CDR3 DNA: TGTGCCAGCAGCCTCGCGGGTCAATCTGCAGCTTTCTTT
V gene: TRBV12-3/TRBV12-4
D gene: -
J gene: TRBJ1-1
clone size: -

CDR3 protein: CASSISGGLLETQYF
CDR3 DNA: TGTGCCAGTAGTATATCGGGGGGGCTATTAGAGACCCAGTACTTC
V gene: TRBV19
D gene: TRBD2
J gene: TRBJ2-5
clone size: -

CDR3 protein: CASSADGPPGGTDTQYF
CDR3 DNA: TGTGCCAGCAGCGCCGATGGACCGCCGGGCGGCACAGATACGCAGTATTTT
V gene: TRBV5-4
D gene: -
J gene: TRBJ2-3
clone size: -

CDR3 protein: CASSNKGQGSDEQYF
CDR3 DNA: TGTGCCAGCAGTAACAAGGGACAGGGGTCGGACGAGCAGTACTTC
V gene: TRBV6-6
D gene: TRBD1
J gene: TRBJ2-7
clone size: -

CDR3 protein: CASNSPQGGGEAFF
CDR3 DNA: TGTGCCAGCAACTCACCCCAGGGGGGTGGTGAAGCTTTCTTT
V gene: TRBV7-9
D gene: TRBD1
J gene: TRBJ1-1
clone size: -

CDR3 protein: CASSLGVAGRDEQYF
CDR3 DNA: TGTGCCAGCAGCTTGGGCGTAGCGGGGAGGGACGAGCAGTACTTC
V gene: TRBV5-8
D gene: TRBD2
J gene: TRBJ2-7
clone size: -

CDR3 protein: CASSFQASGTDTQYF
CDR3 DNA: TGTGCCAGCAGCTTTCAGGCTAGCGGCACAGATACGCAGTATTTT
V gene: TRBV7-2
D gene: -
J gene: TRBJ2-3
clone size: -

CDR3 protein: CASSPRTGKSNSPLHF
CDR3 DNA: TGTGCCAGCAGCCCCAGGACAGGGAAGAGTAATTCACCCCTCCACTTT
V gene: TRBV7-2
D gene: TRBD1
J gene: TRBJ1-6
clone size: -

CDR3 protein: CASSVGGNTGELFF
CDR3 DNA: TGTGCCAGCAGCGTAGGTGGAAACACCGGGGAGCTGTTTTTT
V gene: TRBV9
D gene: -
J gene: TRBJ2-2
clone size: -

CDR3 protein: CASSLSGLSSYNEQFF
CDR3 DNA: TGTGCCAGCAGTCTCTCAGGCCTTAGCTCCTACAATGAGCAGTTCTTC
V gene: TRBV7-3
D gene: -
J gene: TRBJ2-1
clone size: -

CDR3 protein: CASSLDRQRGIHTDTQYF
CDR3 DNA: TGTGCCAGCAGCTTAGACCGGCAGCGGGGGATACACACAGATACGCAGTATTTT
V gene: TRBV7-6
D gene: TRBD2
J gene: TRBJ2-3
clone size: -

CDR3 protein: CASSPFVVAGDSPMNTEAFF
CDR3 DNA: TGTGCCAGCTCACCTTTTGTGGTCGCCGGCGACAGCCCAATGAACACTGAAGCTTTCTTT
V gene: TRBV18
D gene: -
J gene: TRBJ1-1
clone size: -

CDR3 protein: CASSVGTQETQYF
CDR3 DNA: TGTGCCAGCAGCGTGGGGACCCAAGAGACCCAGTACTTC
V gene: TRBV5-6
D gene: -
J gene: TRBJ2-5
clone size: -

CDR3 protein: CASGRGSNQPQHF
CDR3 DNA: TGTGCCAGCGGGCGTGGTAGCAATCAGCCCCAGCATTTT
V gene: TRBV6-5
D gene: -
J gene: TRBJ1-5
clone size: -

CDR3 protein: CASSQDRGNYNEQFF
CDR3 DNA: TGTGCCAGCAGCCAAGATCGAGGGAACTACAATGAGCAGTTCTTC
V gene: TRBV3-1/TRBV3-2
D gene: -
J gene: TRBJ2-1
clone size: -

CDR3 protein: CASSQPQHF
CDR3 DNA: TGCGCCAGCAGTCAGCCCCAGCATTTT
V gene: TRBV23-1
D gene: -
J gene: TRBJ1-5
clone size: -

CDR3 protein: CASNGYSGNTIYF
CDR3 DNA: TGTGCCAGCAACGGGTACTCTGGAAACACCATATATTTT
V gene: TRBV28
D gene: -
J gene: TRBJ1-3
clone size: -

CDR3 protein: CASSYSGATYEQYF
CDR3 DNA: TGTGCCAGCAGTTACTCCGGGGCTACCTACGAGCAGTACTTC
V gene: TRBV6-2/TRBV6-3
D gene: -
J gene: TRBJ2-7
clone size: -

CDR3 protein: CASSYSISDTGELFF
CDR3 DNA: TGTGCCAGCAGTTACTCGATTTCGGACACCGGGGAGCTGTTTTTT
V gene: TRBV6-2/TRBV6-3
D gene: -
J gene: TRBJ2-2
clone size: -

CDR3 protein: CASSLSRTAGSNQPQHF
CDR3 DNA: TGTGCCAGCAGCTTATCACGTACAGCAGGTAGCAATCAGCCCCAGCATTTT
V gene: TRBV7-9
D gene: -
J gene: TRBJ1-5
clone size: -

CDR3 protein: CASSQGGKDGYTF
CDR3 DNA: TGCGCCAGCAGCCAAGGGGGTAAGGATGGCTACACCTTC
V gene: TRBV4-3
D gene: -
J gene: TRBJ1-2
clone size: -

CDR3 protein: CASSPLTAGPFSKNIQYF
CDR3 DNA: TGTGCCAGCTCACCACTTACCGCAGGGCCGTTTTCCAAAAACATTCAGTACTTC
V gene: TRBV18
D gene: -
J gene: TRBJ2-4
clone size: -

CDR3 protein: CASSVDIRGGDTGELFF
CDR3 DNA: TGTGCCAGCAGCGTAGATATCAGGGGAGGGGACACCGGGGAGCTGTTTTTT
V gene: TRBV9
D gene: -
J gene: TRBJ2-2
clone size: -

CDR3 protein: CASSPQGARILANEKLFF
CDR3 DNA: TGTGCCAGCAGCCCACAGGGGGCGCGAATTCTAGCTAATGAAAAACTGTTTTTT
V gene: TRBV5-5
D gene: TRBD1
J gene: TRBJ1-4
clone size: -

CDR3 protein: CASSLRGNNEQFF
CDR3 DNA: TGTGCCAGCAGCTTAAGAGGGAACAATGAGCAGTTCTTC
V gene: TRBV11-3
D gene: -
J gene: TRBJ2-1
clone size: -

CDR3 protein: CASSLTGSDTQYF
CDR3 DNA: TGTGCCAGCAGCTTAACGGGCTCAGATACGCAGTATTTT
V gene: TRBV7-3
D gene: -
J gene: TRBJ2-3
clone size: once

CDR3 protein: CASSLVRGSYNEQFF
CDR3 DNA: TGTGCCAGCAGCTTAGTGAGGGGATCCTACAATGAGCAGTTCTTC
V gene: TRBV7-2
D gene: -
J gene: TRBJ2-1
clone size: -

CDR3 protein: CASTPAGGPSGELFF
CDR3 DNA: TGTGCCAGCACCCCAGCGGGGGGGCCGTCCGGGGAGCTGTTTTTT
V gene: TRBV6-5
D gene: TRBD2
J gene: TRBJ2-2
clone size: -